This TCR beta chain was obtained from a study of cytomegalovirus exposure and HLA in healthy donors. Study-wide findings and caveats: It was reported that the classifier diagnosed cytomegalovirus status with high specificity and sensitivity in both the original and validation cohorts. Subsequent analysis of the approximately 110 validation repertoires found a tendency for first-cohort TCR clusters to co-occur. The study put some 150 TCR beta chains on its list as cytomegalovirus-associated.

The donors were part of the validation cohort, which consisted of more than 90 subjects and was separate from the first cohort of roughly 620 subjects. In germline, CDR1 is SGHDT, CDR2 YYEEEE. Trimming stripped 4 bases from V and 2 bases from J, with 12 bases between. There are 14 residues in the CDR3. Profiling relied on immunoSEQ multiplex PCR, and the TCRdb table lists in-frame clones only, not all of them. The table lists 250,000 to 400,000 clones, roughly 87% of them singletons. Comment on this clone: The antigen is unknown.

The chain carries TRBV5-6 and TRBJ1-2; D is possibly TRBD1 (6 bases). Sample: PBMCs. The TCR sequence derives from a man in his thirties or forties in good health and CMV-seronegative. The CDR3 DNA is TGTGCCAGCAGCCTACAGGGCTGGAACTATGGCTACACCTTC. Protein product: CASSLQGWNYGYTF.